One sample yielded the 4 T cell receptor beta chains listed below, sequenced in a study of response to subunit inactivated influenza vaccine. From the RT-PCR reads, TCRdb called clonotypes with MiXCR, one entry per CDR3 protein. The sample contains roughly 790,000 distinct CDR3 sequences, less than 25% of which appear only once. Source: PBMCs from blood, taken 5 days after vaccination. These TCRs come from a man aged 45-65 years who received an inactivated influenza vaccine.

The rearrangement uses TRBV21-1 and TRBJ1-4. TRBV21-1 is deemed a pseudogene. The CDR3 is 12 residues long. The CDR3, as DNA: TGTGCCAGCAGCAAAGGGGAGGAAAAACTGTTTTTT. This encodes CASSKGEEKLFF.

The chain uses TRBV6-2 or TRBV6-3 and TRBJ1-5; D remains unclear. CDR1 is MNHEY and CDR2 is SVGEGT in the germline V gene. V lost 5 bases, J lost 1 base, and 9 bases lay in between. The CDR3 is 14 residues long. The CDR3 sequence: CASSRTFSNQPQHF. CDR3 nucleotide sequence: TGTGCCAGCAGTCGTACATTCAGCAATCAGCCCCAGCATTTT.

This chain links TRBV6-2 or TRBV6-3 with TRBJ2-7, with 10 bases identical to TRBD1. The CDR3 is made up of 16 amino acids. The germline V gene encodes CDR1 MNHEY and CDR2 SVGEGT. V gave up 0 bases and J gave up 6 bases; unmatched junction bases: 8. This CDR3 reads CASSYSMWDRGSEQYF. DNA for the CDR3: TGTGCCAGCAGTTACTCGATGTGGGACAGGGGCTCCGAGCAGTACTTC.

This clonotype was detected a few times. This CDR3 is CSAISGRGAGNEQFF. CDR3 nucleotide sequence: TGCAGTGCGATTAGCGGGAGAGGTGCGGGGAATGAGCAGTTCTTC. The chain employs TRBV20-1 and TRBJ2-1, with 9 bases identical to TRBD2. Germline V gene data show CDR1 as DFQATT and CDR2 as SNEGSKA (reference sequence). After removal of 6 bases from V and 7 bases from J, the junction contained 13 bases not matched to a gene. CDR3 length: 15 amino acids.